Shown below are 23 T cell receptor beta chains from a single sample sequenced in a study of early T cells in non-severe SARS-CoV-2 infection. MiXCR, run by TCRdb on the 5' RACE reads, gives a single entry per CDR3 protein. The sample holds roughly 80,000 distinct CDR3 sequences, about an eighth seen once. The sequencing input was whole blood. The receptors shown here come from an adult who was a healthcare worker with PCR-confirmed SARS-CoV-2 infection or an uninfected control (not recorded which).

The CDR3 here is CASSLESWRQFF. In DNA form, the CDR3 reads TGTGCCAGCAGCTTGGAATCATGGAGGCAGTTCTTC. The genes are TRBV3-1 and TRBJ2-1; no clear D. V was pared by 5 bases and J by 12 bases, with 14 bases between. Germline V gene lookup returns CDR1 LGHDT and CDR2 YNNKEL (reference sequence). This CDR3 region has 12 residues.

CDR3 bases: TGTGCCTCTGGCGAGGGGGGCAATCAGCCCCAGCATTTT. It specifies CASGEGGNQPQHF. The chain employs TRBV10-3 and TRBJ1-5, with D possibly being TRBD1 (6 bases). The CDR3 has 13 residues. The V end lost 11 bases, the J end lost 2 bases, and 13 bases lay between the germline ends. Germline loops: CDR1 ENHRY, CDR2 SYGVKD.

This clonotype was detected ten times or more. The genes are TRBV24-1 and TRBJ2-3; 9 nucleotides match TRBD2. Germline V gene sequence: CDR1 KGHDR, CDR2 SFDVKD. V lost 3 bases to trimming and J lost 11 bases; unmatched junction nucleotides: 8. This CDR3 spans 14 amino acids. The DNA of the CDR3 is TGTGCCACCAGTGATCCGGGACTAGCAACTATGCAGTATTTT. This translates into CATSDPGLATMQYF.

The genes are TRBV20-1 and TRBJ1-6; 7 bases are a match to TRBD1. The germline gives CDR1 DFQATT, CDR2 SNEGSKA (reference sequence). CDR3 length: 14 amino acids. V shed 6 bases, J shed 8 bases, and the junction held 10 bases outside the gene matches. This chain's CDR3 is CSAAPGQYDSPLHF. In nucleotides, the CDR3 is TGCAGTGCGGCCCCGGGACAGTACGATTCACCCCTCCACTTT.

The chain is built from TRBV7-9 and TRBJ1-4; tentatively, D is TRBD1 (6 bases). In germline, CDR1 is SEHNR, CDR2 FQNEAQ (reference sequence). This CDR3 has 15 amino acids. With 0 bases removed from V and 7 bases from J, the gap between germline ends came to 12 bases. As DNA, the CDR3 is TGTGCCAGCAGCTTAGCGCAGGGGCCAGTTGAAAAACTGTTTTTT. Translation gives CASSLAQGPVEKLFF.

This clonotype was seen a handful of times. The V gene is TRBV14, the J gene TRBJ2-1, with D possibly TRBD2 on 5 matching bases. Trimming shortened V by 2 bases and J by 6 bases, and 11 bases separated the two germline ends. Germline V lookup: CDR1 SGHDN, CDR2 FVKESK. The CDR3 totals 14 residues. As DNA, the CDR3 is TGTGCCAGCAGCCAATCTTTGCTAGCCAATGAGCAGTTCTTC. It is translated as CASSQSLLANEQFF.

This clonotype was found many times. The genes are TRBV6-2 or TRBV6-3 and TRBJ1-1, with TRBD1 matching over 7 bases. The CDR3 extends over 14 amino acids. The trim removed 4 bases at V and 6 bases at J, leaving 8 bases unmatched. The germline gives CDR1 MNHEY, CDR2 SVGEGT. The chain's CDR3 is CASSSGQPLAEAFF. CDR3 nucleotides: TGTGCCAGCAGTTCGGGACAGCCTCTAGCTGAAGCTTTCTTT.

This chain uses TRBV11-2 with TRBJ2-6, with D perhaps given as TRBD1 or TRBD2 (5 bases each). The germline CDR1 and CDR2 sequences are SGHAT and FQNNGV. The CDR3 is 16 amino acids. Trimming left V 1 base short and J 4 bases short, with 11 bases between. In DNA, the CDR3 is TGTGCCAGCAGCTTAGGAGAGGGGAAAGGGGCCAACGTCCTGACTTTC. It codes for CASSLGEGKGANVLTF.

This clonotype has a single count. An end of the junction does not agree with germline; a read error may underlie this. The gene calls are TRBV30 and TRBJ2-3, with TRBD2 identical over 9 bases. Germline lookup yields CDR1 GTSNPN and CDR2 SVGIG (reference sequence). The CDR3 sequence is 18 residues long. CDR3 residues: CVWTPPTGSGRSTDTQYF. The CDR3 DNA is TGTGTCTGGACCCCCCCTACAGGTAGCGGGAGATCCACAGATACGCAGTATTTT.

This clonotype came up many times. The V and J genes are TRBV30 and TRBJ2-7, with 8 bases lining up with TRBD2. The CDR3 sequence is 12 residues long. With 4 bases clipped from V and 1 base from J, the junction kept 0 bases outside the gene matches. The germline V gene encodes CDR1 GTSNPN and CDR2 SVGIG (reference sequence). CDR3: CAWTSGSYEQYF. CDR3 bases: TGTGCCTGGACTAGCGGGTCCTACGAGCAGTACTTC.

This clonotype was observed a handful of times. The chain couples TRBV12-3 or TRBV12-4 to TRBJ2-1, with TRBD2 matching over 7 bases. V was clipped by 5 bases and J by 5 bases; unmatched bases: 12. This CDR3 spans 16 amino acids. The CDR3 nucleotides are TGTGCCAGCAGTCTTTCGGGTCCTAGCGGCCACAATGAGCAGTTCTTC. Encoded protein: CASSLSGPSGHNEQFF.

This clonotype has a count of ten or more. The genes are TRBV12-3 or TRBV12-4 and TRBJ2-2; TRBD2 is a possible D gene (7 bases). V was clipped by 5 bases and J by 8 bases, with 18 bases between them. The CDR3 loop spans 15 amino acids. The CDR3 here is CASSPQRGAAGELFF. CDR3 nucleotides: TGTGCCAGCAGTCCCCAACGGGGGGCGGCTGGGGAGCTGTTTTTT.

The V gene is TRBV5-1, the J gene TRBJ2-2; unclear D gene. Looked up from germline, CDR1 is SGHRS and CDR2 is YFSETQ. This CDR3 is 15 amino acids long. V lost 0 bases to trimming and J lost 5 bases, with 11 bases between them. For the CDR3, the DNA is TGCGCCAGCAGCTTGGTTCAGACAAGGACCGGGGAGCTGTTTTTT. Protein product: CASSLVQTRTGELFF.

This clonotype showed up many times. The gene calls are TRBV20-1 and TRBJ1-1; TRBD1 matches 7 bases. CDR1 DFQATT and CDR2 SNEGSKA come from the germline V gene (reference sequence). This CDR3 comprises 14 residues. V was pared by 3 bases and J by 1 base, with 5 bases of the junction left unmatched. CDR3 protein: CSARTGLRNTEAFF. The CDR3 DNA reads as TGCAGTGCTAGGACAGGGCTAAGGAACACTGAAGCTTTCTTT.

A note on this clonotype: It may be a read error: a sequence one base away is much more abundant. This chain connects TRBV5-5 to TRBJ2-7; D gene ambiguous. The CDR3 is 14 amino acids. V shed 0 bases and J shed 3 bases, with 10 bases lying between them. Germline assignment: CDR1 SGHKS and CDR2 YYEKEE (reference sequence). CDR3 amino acids: CASSLAIPSYEQYF. The CDR3 DNA reads as TGTGCCAGCAGCTTGGCCATCCCGAGCTACGAGCAGTACTTC.

The table lists this clonotype with a few counts. J is TRBJ2-1 and V is TRBV3-1; TRBD2 might be the D (5 bases). Germline CDR1 is LGHDT and CDR2 is YNNKEL (reference sequence). V lost 1 base and J lost 12, with 16 bases in between. The CDR3 has 14 residues. The DNA for the CDR3 is TGTGCCAGCAGCCAAGTTTCTGCCGGACTGCCGCAGTTCTTC. It translates to CASSQVSAGLPQFF.

This clonotype was seen repeatedly, ten times or more. The chain joins TRBV7-9 to TRBJ2-1; D is possibly TRBD1 (6 bases). V lost 5 bases to trimming and J lost 0 bases, with 23 bases between them. The CDR3 runs to 19 residues. In germline, CDR1 is SEHNR, CDR2 FQNEAQ (reference sequence). CDR3 bases: TGTGCCAGCAGCCGAATCATATCGGACAGCAGGAGCTCCTACAATGAGCAGTTCTTC. Translated: CASSRIISDSRSSYNEQFF.

The chain couples TRBV9 to TRBJ2-7, with 7 nucleotides matching TRBD2. This CDR3 comprises 15 residues. V shed 2 bases, J shed 2 bases, and the junction held 7 bases outside the gene matches. CDR1 SGDLS and CDR2 YYNGEE come from the germline V gene. In DNA, the CDR3 is TGTGCCAGCAGCGTTAGCGGGCTGGATGCCTACGAGCAGTACTTC. This gives the protein CASSVSGLDAYEQYF.

This chain joins TRBV7-6 and TRBJ2-2; 9 bases map to TRBD2. In germline, CDR1 is SGHVS, CDR2 FNYEAQ. This CDR3 is built from 18 residues. V lost 0 bases, J lost 5 bases, and 10 bases stayed unmatched. CDR3 in amino acids: CASSLAAVAGVGTGELFF. The CDR3 nucleotides are TGTGCCAGCAGCTTAGCGGCGGTAGCGGGAGTAGGTACCGGGGAGCTGTTTTTT.

The chain has TRBV12-3 or TRBV12-4 and TRBJ1-1, with unresolved D. V gave up 5 bases and J gave up 3 bases, with 16 bases separating them. The CDR3 is 15 residues long. The CDR3: CASSLRFSGYTEAFF. The CDR3 bases are TGTGCCAGCAGTCTACGGTTCTCGGGATACACTGAAGCTTTCTTT.

This clonotype has more than one count but fewer than ten. V is TRBV4-1 and J is TRBJ2-3; D remains ambiguous. V was trimmed by 1 base and J by 1 base, leaving 6 bases between them. Per the germline V gene, CDR1 is MGHRA and CDR2 is YSYEKL. The CDR3 runs to 14 residues. The CDR3 here is CASSQVGGTDTQYF. CDR3 in DNA: TGCGCCAGCAGCCAAGTGGGCGGCACAGATACGCAGTATTTT.

The rearrangement links TRBV7-9 to TRBJ2-3, with a weak D call TRBD2 (5 bases). The CDR3 totals 15 residues. Germline loops: CDR1 SEHNR, CDR2 FQNEAQ (reference sequence). V was cut by 4 bases and J by 3 bases, with 14 bases left in between. The CDR3, as DNA: TGTGCCAGCAGCTCCCCGGCCGGGGTAACAGATACGCAGTATTTT. Amino acid sequence: CASSSPAGVTDTQYF. The variable domain in full, completed from reference TRBV7-9 and TRBJ2-3, reads DTGVSQNPRHKITKRGQNVTFRCDPISEHNRLYWYRQTLGQGPEFLTYFQNEAQLEKSRLLSDRFSAERPKGSFSTLEIQRTEQGDSAMYLCASSSPAGVTDTQYFGPGTRLTVL.

V usage is TRBV12-3 or TRBV12-4 and J usage is TRBJ1-2, with D perhaps matching TRBD1 (5 bases). This CDR3 is 13 amino acids long. Deletions cut 6 bases from V and 7 bases from J, with 15 bases between. CDR3 DNA sequence: TGTGCCAGCAGCCGCCGACAGTATCTTGGCTACACCTTC. It specifies CASSRRQYLGYTF.